The 5 T cell receptor beta chains listed next were all sequenced from one sample in a study of cytomegalovirus exposure and HLA in healthy donors. Researchers ran the PCR with 60 Vbeta and 13 Jbeta primers. Assay: immunoSEQ multiplex PCR; the TCRdb copy retains only in-frame clones and omits some. The data contain tens of thousands of clones, approximately 81% of them seen just once; the ten biggest clones take up 6.2%. Sequencing used PBMCs. These receptors all come from a woman between 50 and 59 years old in good health and CMV-seropositive.

This rearrangement joins TRBV4-1 to TRBJ1-5, with D perhaps matching TRBD1 (5 bases). The V and J ends lost 3 bases and 4 bases respectively, with 13 bases between them. The germline CDR1 and CDR2 sequences are MGHRA and YSYEKL. CDR3 length: 15 residues. The CDR3 DNA sequence: TGCGCCAGCAGCCAGGTCGGGACTCCGAATCAGCCCCAGCATTTT. Encoded protein: CASSQVGTPNQPQHF.

The V call is TRBV6-6, the J call TRBJ1-5; unclear D gene. The CDR3 length is 15 residues. The V and J ends lost 2 bases and 0 bases respectively, with 8 bases between them. Germline CDR1 MNHNY, CDR2 SVGAGI (reference sequence). As DNA, the CDR3 is TGTGCCAGCAGTTACGAGGCGGGTAGCAATCAGCCCCAGCATTTT. Residues: CASSYEAGSNQPQHF.

The rearrangement links TRBV27 to TRBJ2-2, with 12 bases that match TRBD1. Germline V gives CDR1 MNHEY, CDR2 SMNVEV (reference sequence). The junction had 3 bases not matched to a gene; V was cut back by 3 bases and J by 10 bases. This CDR3 is built from 14 residues. CDR3 sequence (DNA): TGTGCCAGCAGTTTGGGACAGGGGGCTTTGGAGCTGTTTTTT. This translates into CASSLGQGALELFF.

The chain carries TRBV5-1 and TRBJ2-2; tentatively, D is TRBD2 (7 bases). The germline V gene has CDR1 SGHRS and CDR2 YFSETQ. CDR3 length equals 15 residues. V lost 4 bases to trimming and J lost 6 bases, with 16 bases between them. Here the CDR3 reads CASSPWTRGAGELFF. The CDR3 DNA reads as TGCGCCAGCAGCCCCTGGACTAGGGGGGCCGGGGAGCTGTTTTTT.

The chain combines TRBV7-9 with TRBJ1-1; 12 nucleotides align to TRBD1. In germline, CDR1 is SEHNR, CDR2 FQNEAQ (reference sequence). The CDR3 spans 19 residues. V lost 5 bases and J lost 2; bases outside the gene matches: 15. The CDR3 DNA reads as TGTGCCAGCAGCCCCTTTCTTACCGGGACAGGGGGCGTAAACACTGAAGCTTTCTTT. Amino acid sequence: CASSPFLTGTGGVNTEAFF.